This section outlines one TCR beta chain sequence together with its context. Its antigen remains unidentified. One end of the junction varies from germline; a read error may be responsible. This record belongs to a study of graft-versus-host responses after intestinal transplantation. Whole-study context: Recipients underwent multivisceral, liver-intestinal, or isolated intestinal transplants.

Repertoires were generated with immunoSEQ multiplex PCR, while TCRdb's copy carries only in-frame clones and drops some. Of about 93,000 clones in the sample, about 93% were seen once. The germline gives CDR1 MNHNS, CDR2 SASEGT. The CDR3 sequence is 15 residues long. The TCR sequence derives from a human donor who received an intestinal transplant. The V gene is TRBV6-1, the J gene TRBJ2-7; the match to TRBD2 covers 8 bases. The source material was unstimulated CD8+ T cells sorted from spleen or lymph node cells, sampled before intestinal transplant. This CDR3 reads CASTEPGLGINEQYF. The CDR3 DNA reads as TGTGCCAGCACTGAACCGGGACTAGGGATAAACGAGCAGTACTTC.